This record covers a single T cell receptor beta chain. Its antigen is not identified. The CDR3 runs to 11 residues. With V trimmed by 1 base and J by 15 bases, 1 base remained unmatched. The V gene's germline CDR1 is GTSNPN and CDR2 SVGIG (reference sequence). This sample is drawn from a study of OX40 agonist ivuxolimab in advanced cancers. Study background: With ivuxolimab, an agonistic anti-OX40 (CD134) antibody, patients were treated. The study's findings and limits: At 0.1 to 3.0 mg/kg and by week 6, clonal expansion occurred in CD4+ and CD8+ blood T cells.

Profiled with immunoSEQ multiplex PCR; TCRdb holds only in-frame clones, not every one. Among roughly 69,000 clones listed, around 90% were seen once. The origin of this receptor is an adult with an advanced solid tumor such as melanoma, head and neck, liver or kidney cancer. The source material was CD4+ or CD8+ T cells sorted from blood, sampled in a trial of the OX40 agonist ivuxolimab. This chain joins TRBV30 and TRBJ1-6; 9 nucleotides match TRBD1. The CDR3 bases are TGTGCCTGGAGTGACAGGGGGCTCCTCCACTTT. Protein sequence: CAWSDRGLLHF. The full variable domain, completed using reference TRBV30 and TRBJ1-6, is SQTIHQWPATLVQPVGSPLSLECTVEGTSNPNLYWYRQAAGRGLQLLFYSVGIGQISSEVPQNLSASRPQDRQFILSSKKLLLSDSGFYLCAWSDRGLLHFGNGTRLTVT.